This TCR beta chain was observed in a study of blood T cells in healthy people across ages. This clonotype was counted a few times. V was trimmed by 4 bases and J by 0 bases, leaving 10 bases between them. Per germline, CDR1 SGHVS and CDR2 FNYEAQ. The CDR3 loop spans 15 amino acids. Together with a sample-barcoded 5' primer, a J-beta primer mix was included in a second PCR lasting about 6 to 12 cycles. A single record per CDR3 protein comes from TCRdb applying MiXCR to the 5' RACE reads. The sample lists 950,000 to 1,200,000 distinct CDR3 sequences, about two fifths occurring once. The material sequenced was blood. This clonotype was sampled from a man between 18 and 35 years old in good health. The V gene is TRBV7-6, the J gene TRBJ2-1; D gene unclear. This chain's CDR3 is CASSSLPSSYNEQFF. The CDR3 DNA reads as TGTGCCAGCAGCTCGCTCCCCAGCTCCTACAATGAGCAGTTCTTC.